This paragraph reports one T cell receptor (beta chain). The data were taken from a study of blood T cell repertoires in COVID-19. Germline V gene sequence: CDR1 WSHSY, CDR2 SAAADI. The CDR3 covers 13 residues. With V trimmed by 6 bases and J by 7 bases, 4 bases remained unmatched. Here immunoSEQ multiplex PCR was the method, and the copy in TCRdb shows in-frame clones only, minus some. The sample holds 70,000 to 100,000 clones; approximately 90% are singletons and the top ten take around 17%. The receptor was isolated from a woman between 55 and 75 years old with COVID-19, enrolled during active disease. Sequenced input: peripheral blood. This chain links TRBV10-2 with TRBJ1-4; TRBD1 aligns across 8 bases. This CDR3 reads CASRGQGGEKLFF. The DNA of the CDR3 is TGCGCCAGCAGAGGACAGGGAGGTGAAAAACTGTTTTTT.